These 11 T cell receptor beta chains originate from one sample sequenced in a study of blood T cells in healthy people across ages. For the second PCR, which ran for 7 to 11 cycles, a sample-barcoded 5' primer and a J-beta primer mix were used. TCRdb reanalysed the 5' RACE reads using MiXCR and keeps one entry per CDR3 protein. This sample has over a million distinct CDR3 sequences, with around 45% found just once. Sequenced input: blood. The receptors were gathered from a woman aged 55-75 years in good health.

Written as DNA, the CDR3 is TGCGCCAGCAGCTTGGTGAACCTAGCGGGAGGAGCCCTCCACGATGAGCAGTTCTTC. Translated: CASSLVNLAGGALHDEQFF. V and J are TRBV5-1 and TRBJ2-1, with 11 nucleotides matching TRBD2. There are 19 residues in the CDR3. Per germline, CDR1 SGHRS and CDR2 YFSETQ. Trimming at V came to 0 bases and at J to 8 bases, leaving 16 bases not matched to a gene. Supplemented by reference TRBV5-1 and TRBJ2-1, the full variable domain reads KAGVTQTPRYLIKTRGQQVTLSCSPISGHRSVSWYQQTPGQGLQFLFEYFSETQRNKGNFPGRFSGRQFSNSRSEMNVSTLELGDSALYLCASSLVNLAGGALHDEQFFGPGTRLTVL.

This clonotype was seen a handful of times. The rearrangement links TRBV9 to TRBJ2-3; 8 bases are shared with TRBD1. V lost 0 bases to trimming and J lost 4 bases; unmatched junction nucleotides: 4. The CDR3 spans 15 residues. Germline V gene data show CDR1 as SGDLS and CDR2 as YYNGEE. The CDR3, as DNA: TGTGCCAGCAGCGTAGAGGACAGGGAATCAGATACGCAGTATTTT. Translation gives CASSVEDRESDTQYF.

This chain joins TRBV20-1 and TRBJ2-5, with 13 positions matching TRBD2. The V gene end was trimmed by 5 bases and the J gene end by 5 bases; junction bases not matched to a gene: 8. CDR1 is DFQATT, CDR2 SNEGSKA, per germline (reference sequence). CDR3 length: 15 residues. CDR3 sequence: CSASGTSGIGETQYF. Here the CDR3 DNA reads TGCAGTGCTTCCGGGACTAGCGGGATAGGGGAGACCCAGTACTTC.

This chain links TRBV3-1 with TRBJ2-5; either TRBD1 or TRBD2 may supply D (6 bases each). Deletions cut 2 bases from V and 5 bases from J, with 15 bases between. CDR3 size: 15 residues. CDR1 LGHDT and CDR2 YNNKEL come from the germline V gene (reference sequence). CDR3 sequence (DNA): TGTGCCAGCAGCCAACCGGGACACCGGGAGGAGACCCAGTACTTC. Its translation: CASSQPGHREETQYF.

This chain links TRBV27 with TRBJ1-2; weak D call: TRBD1 (6 bases). In germline, CDR1 is MNHEY, CDR2 SMNVEV (reference sequence). With 6 bases removed from V and 6 bases from J, the gap between germline ends came to 14 bases. The CDR3 runs 13 residues. The CDR3 DNA reads as TGTGCCAGCAGGAGGGGGGGGTATCATGGCTACACCTTC. Protein sequence: CASRRGGYHGYTF.

J is TRBJ2-5 and V is TRBV11-2, with 14 bases matching TRBD2. CDR3 length: 17 amino acids. Trimming at V came to 4 bases and at J to 13 bases, leaving 17 bases not matched to a gene. Germline values: CDR1 SGHAT, CDR2 FQNNGV. CDR3 nucleotide sequence: TGTGCCAGCAGCTCATCCATGACTAGCGGGAGGGCCTCTGAGCGGTACTTC. It encodes CASSSSMTSGRASERYF. The full variable domain, its missing parts supplied by reference TRBV11-2 and TRBJ2-5, is EAGVAQSPRYKIIEKRQSVAFWCNPISGHATLYWYQQILGQGPKLLIQFQNNGVVDDSQLPKDRFSAERLKGVDSTLKIQPAKLEDSAVYLCASSSSMTSGRASERYFGPGTRLLVL.

CDR3 amino acids: CASSLRTDGNEQFF. The CDR3 coding sequence is TGTGCCAGCAGTTTAAGGACCGACGGGAATGAGCAGTTCTTC. This chain connects TRBV27 to TRBJ2-1; D is ambiguous. Trimming removed 2 bases at V and 7 bases at J, with 12 bases between. This CDR3 has 14 amino acids. The germline gives CDR1 MNHEY, CDR2 SMNVEV (reference sequence).

This clonotype has only a few counts. CDR3 amino acids: CATKHPGLAGERAYEQYF. The CDR3 bases are TGTGCCACCAAGCACCCGGGACTAGCGGGAGAGCGTGCCTACGAGCAGTACTTC. J is TRBJ2-7 and V is TRBV24-1; 14 nucleotides match TRBD2. Germline CDR1 and CDR2: KGHDR and SFDVKD. V lost 8 bases and J lost 2; bases outside the gene matches: 13. This CDR3 is 18 amino acids long.

In its sample, this clonotype was seen a few times. This sequence joins TRBV12-3 or TRBV12-4 and TRBJ1-5, with 7 bases matching TRBD1. The CDR3 sequence is 15 residues long. V trimming: 6 bases; J trimming: 1 base; junction bases outside the gene matches: 6. CDR3 residues: CASRDDRVSNQPQHF. CDR3 nucleotide sequence: TGTGCCAGCAGGGACGACAGGGTCAGCAATCAGCCCCAGCATTTT.

This chain joins TRBV6-5 and TRBJ2-7, with TRBD1 matching over 7 bases. The J segment lost 3 bases and the V segment lost 0 bases, leaving 20 bases of the junction unmatched. The CDR3 has 20 amino acids. Germline V gives CDR1 MNHEY, CDR2 SVGAGI. The CDR3 DNA reads TGTGCCAGCAGTTACTCGGCCGACAGGGAACGGGCGTCCTTTCGCTACGAGCAGTACTTC. Protein: CASSYSADRERASFRYEQYF.

This clonotype was recorded many times. The chain links TRBV6-5 to TRBJ2-7; 11 bases align to TRBD2. Trimming removed 4 bases from V and 6 bases from J; junction bases left unmatched: 2. Germline V CDR1 and CDR2: MNHEY, SVGAGI. The CDR3 covers 13 residues. The CDR3 region has the DNA TGTGCCAGCAGTTTAGCGGGAGGGCCCGAGCAGTACTTC. This translates into CASSLAGGPEQYF.